Listed here are 12 T cell receptor beta chains from one sample, sequenced in a study of vaccination effects on CD4 cells after COVID-19. Their antigens remain unidentified. Investigators separated out CD4+ T cells once 10 days of culture had passed. Vaccination of participants consisted of two doses of either the BNT162b2 or mRNA-1273 vaccine. The method was immunoSEQ multiplex PCR; TCRdb's version includes in-frame clones alone and lacks a portion of them. This sample yields 50,000 to 60,000 clones, of which around 73% are seen a single time; 4.3% belongs to the top ten. The material sequenced was CD4+ T cells from PBMCs cultured without peptide, taken after COVID-19 vaccination. The receptors originated from a human donor who received a COVID-19 vaccine.

The chain uses TRBV4-3 and TRBJ2-7; D is ambiguous. Germline CDR1 and CDR2: LGHNA and YSLEER. The CDR3 consists of 13 residues. V was pared by 0 bases and J by 6 bases, with 9 bases between. CDR3 loop: CASSQEIVGEQYF. The CDR3, as DNA: TGCGCCAGCAGCCAAGAGATCGTGGGCGAGCAGTACTTC.

The rearrangement uses TRBV12-3 or TRBV12-4 and TRBJ2-7; no firm D call. The CDR3 length is 13 residues. Trimming left V 5 bases short and J 6 bases short, with 14 bases between. CDR3 residues: CASSTIAGVEQYF. The CDR3 bases are TGTGCCAGCAGTACGATCGCCGGAGTCGAGCAGTACTTC.

This chain joins TRBV18 and TRBJ1-2, with D possibly TRBD1 on 5 matching bases. Germline-derived CDR1 and CDR2 are KGHSH and LQKENI. Trimming pared 1 base from V and 4 bases from J, leaving 7 bases between. This CDR3 contains 13 residues. CDR3: CASSPQGPYGYTF. The CDR3 bases are TGTGCCAGCTCACCACAGGGACCCTATGGCTACACCTTC.

This clone was recorded a few times. V usage is TRBV19 and J usage is TRBJ1-3; D remains ambiguous. Trimming took 4 bases from V and 4 from J, leaving 11 bases between them. The CDR3 sequence is 14 residues long. Per germline, CDR1 LNHDA and CDR2 SQIVND (reference sequence). The DNA of the CDR3 is TGTGCCAGTAGTACGGGCGGGAACGGAAACACCATATATTTT. Amino acid sequence: CASSTGGNGNTIYF.

The CDR3, as DNA: TGTGCCAGCAGTCCCAAGCTGTATAGCAATCAGCCCCAGCATTTT. It is translated as CASSPKLYSNQPQHF. This rearrangement joins TRBV6-2 or TRBV6-3 to TRBJ1-5; the D is unclear. CDR1 is MNHEY, CDR2 SVGEGT, per germline. V dropped 5 bases and J dropped 0 bases, with 11 bases sitting between them. CDR3 size: 15 residues.

The gene calls are TRBV6-6 and TRBJ2-1; TRBD1 might be the D (6 bases). The V gene's germline CDR1 is MNHNY and CDR2 SVGAGI (reference sequence). Between the trimmed V and J ends, which lost 7 bases and 6 bases, there was a span of 16 bases. This CDR3 has 14 amino acids. The chain's CDR3 is CASNPGALPNEQFF. The CDR3 DNA is TGTGCCAGCAACCCAGGGGCCCTCCCCAATGAGCAGTTCTTC.

A few counts support this clone. The chain links TRBV5-4 to TRBJ1-1, with a tentative D call TRBD1 (5 bases). CDR3 size: 15 residues. The germline CDR1 and CDR2 sequences are SGHNT and YYREEE (reference sequence). V shed 7 bases and J shed 1 base, with 17 bases lying between them. DNA for the CDR3: TGTGCCAGCTTCAAGGAGGACACGAAGAACACTGAAGCTTTCTTT. Protein sequence: CASFKEDTKNTEAFF.

The genes are TRBV27 and TRBJ2-7; TRBD1 aligns across 7 bases. CDR1 and CDR2 from the germline V gene are MNHEY and SMNVEV (reference sequence). V trimming: 6 bases; J trimming: 4 bases; junction bases outside the gene matches: 6. This CDR3 is 13 amino acids long. The CDR3 is CASRLTGLYEQYF. The CDR3 nucleotides read TGTGCCAGCAGACTGACAGGGCTATACGAGCAGTACTTC.

The chain combines TRBV12-3 or TRBV12-4 with TRBJ2-3, with D unresolved. Trimming took 8 bases from V and 1 from J, leaving 4 bases between them. The CDR3 contains 11 residues. DNA of the CDR3: TGTGCCAGCGGCCGCACAGATACGCAGTATTTT. Amino acids: CASGRTDTQYF.

The chain links TRBV19 to TRBJ1-5; D call uncertain. CDR1 is LNHDA and CDR2 is SQIVND in the germline V gene (reference sequence). Trimming cost V 4 bases and J 5 bases, with 18 bases left between them. CDR3 size: 16 residues. The CDR3: CASSTLVRALYQPQHF. Written as DNA, the CDR3 is TGTGCCAGTAGTACTCTCGTTCGGGCCCTATATCAGCCCCAGCATTTT.

V and J are TRBV4-2 and TRBJ2-4; 8 positions agree with TRBD2. V was pared by 0 bases and J by 8 bases, with 12 bases of the junction left unmatched. CDR3 length equals 17 residues. Germline V lookup: CDR1 LGHNA, CDR2 YNFKEQ. CDR3 sequence reads: CASSQDYSRGGLYIQYF. CDR3 sequence (DNA): TGTGCCAGCAGCCAAGATTATTCCCGGGGGGGCTTGTACATTCAGTACTTC.

This chain connects TRBV30 to TRBJ1-5; 7 nucleotides line up with TRBD1. The CDR3 runs to 15 residues. From germline, CDR1 is GTSNPN and CDR2 SVGIG (reference sequence). Trimming at V came to 1 base and at J to 4 bases, leaving 7 bases not matched to a gene. CDR3 loop: CAWSEEGAPNQPQHF. CDR3 sequence (DNA): TGTGCCTGGAGTGAAGAGGGGGCCCCGAATCAGCCCCAGCATTTT.